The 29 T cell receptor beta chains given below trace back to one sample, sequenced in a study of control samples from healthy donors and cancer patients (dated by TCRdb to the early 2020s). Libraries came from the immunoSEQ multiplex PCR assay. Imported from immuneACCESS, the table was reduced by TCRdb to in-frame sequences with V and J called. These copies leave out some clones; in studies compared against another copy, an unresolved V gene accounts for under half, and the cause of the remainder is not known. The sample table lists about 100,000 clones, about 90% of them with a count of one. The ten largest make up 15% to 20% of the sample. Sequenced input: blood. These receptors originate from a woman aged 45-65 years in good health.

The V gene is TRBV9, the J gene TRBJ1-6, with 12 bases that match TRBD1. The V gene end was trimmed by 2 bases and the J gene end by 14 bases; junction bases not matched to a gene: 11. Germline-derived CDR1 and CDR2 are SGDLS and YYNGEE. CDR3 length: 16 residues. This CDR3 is CASSVRPGTGGAALHF. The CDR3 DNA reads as TGTGCCAGCAGCGTTCGTCCCGGGACAGGGGGCGCGGCCCTCCACTTT.

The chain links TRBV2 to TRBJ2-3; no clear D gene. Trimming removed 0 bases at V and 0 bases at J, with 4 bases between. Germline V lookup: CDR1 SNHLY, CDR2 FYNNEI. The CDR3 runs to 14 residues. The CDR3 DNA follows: TGTGCCAGCAGTGAAGCGGGCAGCACAGATACGCAGTATTTT. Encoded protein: CASSEAGSTDTQYF.

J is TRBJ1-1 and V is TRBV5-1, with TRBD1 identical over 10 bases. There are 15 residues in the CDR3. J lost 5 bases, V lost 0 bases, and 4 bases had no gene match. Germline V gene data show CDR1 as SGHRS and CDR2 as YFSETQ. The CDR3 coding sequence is TGCGCCAGCAGCTTGGACGGGACAGGGGATACTGAAGCTTTCTTT. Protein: CASSLDGTGDTEAFF.

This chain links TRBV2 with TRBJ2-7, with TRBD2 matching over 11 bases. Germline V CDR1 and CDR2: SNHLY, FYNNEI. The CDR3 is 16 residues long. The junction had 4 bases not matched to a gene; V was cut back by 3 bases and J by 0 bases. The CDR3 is CASSDWGLAASYEQYF. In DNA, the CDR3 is TGTGCCAGCAGTGATTGGGGACTAGCGGCCTCCTACGAGCAGTACTTC.

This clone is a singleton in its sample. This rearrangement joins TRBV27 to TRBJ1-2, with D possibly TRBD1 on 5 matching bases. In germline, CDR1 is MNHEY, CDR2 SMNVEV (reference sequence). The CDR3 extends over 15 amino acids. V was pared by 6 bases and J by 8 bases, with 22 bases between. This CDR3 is CASSPSITGAGGYTF. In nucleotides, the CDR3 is TGTGCCAGCAGCCCGAGTATTACAGGAGCCGGCGGCTACACCTTC.

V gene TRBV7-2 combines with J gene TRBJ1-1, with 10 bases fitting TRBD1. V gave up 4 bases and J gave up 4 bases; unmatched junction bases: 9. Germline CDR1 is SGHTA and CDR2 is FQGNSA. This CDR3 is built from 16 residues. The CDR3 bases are TGTGCCAGCAGCTCCCGGGGACAGGGGCGAGGCACTGAAGCTTTCTTT. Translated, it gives CASSSRGQGRGTEAFF.

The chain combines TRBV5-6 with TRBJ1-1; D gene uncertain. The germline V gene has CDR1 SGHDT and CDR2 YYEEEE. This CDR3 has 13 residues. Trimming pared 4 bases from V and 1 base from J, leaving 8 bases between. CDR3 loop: CASSLDRNTEAFF. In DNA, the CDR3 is TGTGCCAGCAGCCTGGACCGGAACACTGAAGCTTTCTTT. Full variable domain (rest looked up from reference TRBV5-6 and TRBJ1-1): DAGVTQSPTHLIKTRGQQVTLRCSPKSGHDTVSWYQQALGQGPQFIFQYYEEEERQRGNFPDRFSGHQFPNYSSELNVNALLLGDSALYLCASSLDRNTEAFFGQGTRLTVV.

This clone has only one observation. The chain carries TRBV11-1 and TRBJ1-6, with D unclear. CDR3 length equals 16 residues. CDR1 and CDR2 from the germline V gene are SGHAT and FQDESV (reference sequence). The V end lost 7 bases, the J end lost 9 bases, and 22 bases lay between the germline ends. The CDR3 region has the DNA TGTGCCAGCAACAAAACGCTCCCCGGCCCAGGTTCACCCCTCCACTTT. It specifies CASNKTLPGPGSPLHF.

CDR3 nucleotide sequence: TGTGCCAGCAGCTTCTCAGGGGGGATCGATGAGCAGTTCTTC. Its protein is CASSFSGGIDEQFF. The chain has TRBV5-5 and TRBJ2-1, with a tentative D call TRBD1 (7 bases). The V end was cut by 2 bases, the J end by 8 bases, with 14 bases between. The CDR3 has 14 residues. Germline assignment: CDR1 SGHKS and CDR2 YYEKEE (reference sequence).

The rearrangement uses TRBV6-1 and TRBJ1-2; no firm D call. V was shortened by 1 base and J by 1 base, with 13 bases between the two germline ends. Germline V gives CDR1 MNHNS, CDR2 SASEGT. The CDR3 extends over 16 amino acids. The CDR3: CASSEGVGSLNYGYTF. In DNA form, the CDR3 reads TGTGCCAGCAGTGAAGGGGTCGGCAGCCTTAACTATGGCTACACCTTC.

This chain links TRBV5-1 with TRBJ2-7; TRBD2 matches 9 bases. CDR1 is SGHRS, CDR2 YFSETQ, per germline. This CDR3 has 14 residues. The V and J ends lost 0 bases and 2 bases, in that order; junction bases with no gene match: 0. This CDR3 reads CASSLASGTYEQYV. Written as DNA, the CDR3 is TGCGCCAGCAGCTTGGCTAGCGGGACCTACGAGCAGTACGTC.

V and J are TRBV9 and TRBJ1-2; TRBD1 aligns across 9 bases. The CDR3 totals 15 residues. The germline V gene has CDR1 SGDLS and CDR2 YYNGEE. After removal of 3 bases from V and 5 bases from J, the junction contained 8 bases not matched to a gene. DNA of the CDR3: TGTGCCAGCAGCGCCGGGACAGGGCGATCTTATGGCTACACCTTC. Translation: CASSAGTGRSYGYTF.

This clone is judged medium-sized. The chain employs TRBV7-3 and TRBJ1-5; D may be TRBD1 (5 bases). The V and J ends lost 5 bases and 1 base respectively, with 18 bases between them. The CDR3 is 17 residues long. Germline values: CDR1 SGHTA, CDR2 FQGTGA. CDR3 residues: CASSRTNSGVSNQPQHF. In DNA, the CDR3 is TGTGCCAGCAGCCGTACTAACTCGGGGGTAAGCAATCAGCCCCAGCATTTT.

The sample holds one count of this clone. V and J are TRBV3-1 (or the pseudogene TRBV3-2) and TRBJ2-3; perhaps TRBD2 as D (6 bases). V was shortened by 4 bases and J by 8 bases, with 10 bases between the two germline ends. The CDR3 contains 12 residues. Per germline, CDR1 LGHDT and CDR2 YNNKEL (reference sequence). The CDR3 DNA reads TGTGCCAGCAGCCTGGGAGCGGGTACGCAGTATTTT. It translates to CASSLGAGTQYF.

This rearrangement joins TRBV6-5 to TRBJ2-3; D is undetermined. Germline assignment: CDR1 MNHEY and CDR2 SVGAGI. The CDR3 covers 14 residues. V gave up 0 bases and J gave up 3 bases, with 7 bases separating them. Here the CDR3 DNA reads TGTGCCAGCAGTTACTCGTACGGTACAGATACGCAGTATTTT. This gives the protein CASSYSYGTDTQYF.

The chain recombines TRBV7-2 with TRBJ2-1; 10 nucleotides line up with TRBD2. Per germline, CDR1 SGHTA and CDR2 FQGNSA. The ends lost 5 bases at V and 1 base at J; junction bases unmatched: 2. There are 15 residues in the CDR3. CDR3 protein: CASSRTSGSYNEQFF. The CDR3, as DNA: TGTGCCAGCAGCAGGACTAGCGGATCCTACAATGAGCAGTTCTTC.

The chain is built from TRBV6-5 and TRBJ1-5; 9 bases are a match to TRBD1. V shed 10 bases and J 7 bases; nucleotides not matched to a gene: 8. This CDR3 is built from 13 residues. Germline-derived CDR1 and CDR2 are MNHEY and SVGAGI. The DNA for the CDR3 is TGTGCCACAAGCAATACAGGGGGCCAGCCCCAGCATTTT. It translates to CATSNTGGQPQHF.

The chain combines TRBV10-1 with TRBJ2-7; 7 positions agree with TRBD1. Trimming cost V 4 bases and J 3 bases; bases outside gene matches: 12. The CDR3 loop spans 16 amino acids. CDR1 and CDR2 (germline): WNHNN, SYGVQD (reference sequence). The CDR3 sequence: CASSGSRGTDHYEQYV. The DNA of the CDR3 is TGCGCCAGCAGTGGTTCACGAGGGACAGACCACTACGAGCAGTACGTC.

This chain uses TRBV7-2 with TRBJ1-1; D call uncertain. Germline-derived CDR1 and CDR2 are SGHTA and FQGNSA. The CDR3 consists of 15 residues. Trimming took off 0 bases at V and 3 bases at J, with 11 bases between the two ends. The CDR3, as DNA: TGTGCCAGCAGCTTAGCATCAAACCTGGACACTGAAGCTTTCTTT. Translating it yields CASSLASNLDTEAFF.

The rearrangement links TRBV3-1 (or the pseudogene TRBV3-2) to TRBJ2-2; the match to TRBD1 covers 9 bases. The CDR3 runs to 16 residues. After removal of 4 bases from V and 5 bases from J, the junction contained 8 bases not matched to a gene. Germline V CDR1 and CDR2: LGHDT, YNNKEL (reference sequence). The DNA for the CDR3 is TGTGCCAGCAGCCGCCAAACAGGGACAGGGACCGGGGAGCTGTTTTTT. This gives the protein CASSRQTGTGTGELFF.

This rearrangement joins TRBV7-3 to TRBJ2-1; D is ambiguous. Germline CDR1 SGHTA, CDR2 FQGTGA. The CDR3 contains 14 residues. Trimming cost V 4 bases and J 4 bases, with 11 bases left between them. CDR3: CASSSLGPYNEQFF. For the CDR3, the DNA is TGTGCCAGCAGCTCGCTCGGGCCGTACAATGAGCAGTTCTTC.

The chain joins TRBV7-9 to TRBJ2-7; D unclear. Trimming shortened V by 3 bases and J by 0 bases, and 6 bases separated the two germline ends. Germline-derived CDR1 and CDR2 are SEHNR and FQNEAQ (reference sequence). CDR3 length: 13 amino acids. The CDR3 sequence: CASSFPPSYEQYF. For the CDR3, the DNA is TGTGCCAGCAGCTTTCCCCCCTCCTACGAGCAGTACTTC.

This CDR3 is CATSEAGHTGELFF. Written as DNA, the CDR3 is TGTGCCACCAGTGAGGCCGGACACACCGGGGAGCTGTTTTTT. This sequence joins TRBV24-1 and TRBJ2-2, with D hard to call. The CDR3 is 14 residues long. V was shortened by 4 bases and J by 3 bases, with 8 bases between the two germline ends. Germline V gene data show CDR1 as KGHDR and CDR2 as SFDVKD.

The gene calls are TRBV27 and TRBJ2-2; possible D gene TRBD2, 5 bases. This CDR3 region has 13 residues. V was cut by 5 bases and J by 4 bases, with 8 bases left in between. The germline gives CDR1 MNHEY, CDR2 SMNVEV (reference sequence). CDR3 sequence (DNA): TGTGCCAGCAGTCCCCGGGGCACCGGGGAGCTGTTTTTT. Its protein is CASSPRGTGELFF.

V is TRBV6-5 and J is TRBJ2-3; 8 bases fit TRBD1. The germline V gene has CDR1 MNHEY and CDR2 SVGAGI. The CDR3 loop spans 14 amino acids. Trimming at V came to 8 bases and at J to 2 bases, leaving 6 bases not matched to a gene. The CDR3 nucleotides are TGTGCCAGCCGGGACAGGATCGCCACAGATACGCAGTATTTT. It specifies CASRDRIATDTQYF.

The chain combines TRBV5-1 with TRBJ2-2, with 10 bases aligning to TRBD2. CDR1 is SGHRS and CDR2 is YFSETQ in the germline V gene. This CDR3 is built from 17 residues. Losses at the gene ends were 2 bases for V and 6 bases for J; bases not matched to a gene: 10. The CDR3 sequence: CASSFSSSGSYSGELFF. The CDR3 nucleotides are TGCGCCAGCAGCTTCTCTTCTAGCGGGAGTTATTCCGGGGAGCTGTTTTTT.

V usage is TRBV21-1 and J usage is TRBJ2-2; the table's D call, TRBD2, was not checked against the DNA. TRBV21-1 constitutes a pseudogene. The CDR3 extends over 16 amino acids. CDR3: CASSKSRVKYSGELFF. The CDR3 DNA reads TGTGCCAGCAGCAAATCGAGGGTAAAGTATTCCGGGGAGCTGTTTTTT.

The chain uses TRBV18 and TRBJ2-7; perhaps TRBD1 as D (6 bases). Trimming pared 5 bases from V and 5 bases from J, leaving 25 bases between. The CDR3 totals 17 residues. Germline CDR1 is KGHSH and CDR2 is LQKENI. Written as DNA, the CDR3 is TGTGCCAGCTCAAATCGCGTACAGGGTACGTCCTTCGACGAGCAGTACGTC. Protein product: CASSNRVQGTSFDEQYV.

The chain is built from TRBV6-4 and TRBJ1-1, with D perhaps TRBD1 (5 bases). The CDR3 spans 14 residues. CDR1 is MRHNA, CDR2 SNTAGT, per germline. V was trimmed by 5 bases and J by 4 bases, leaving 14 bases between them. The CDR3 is CASSLEYGGTEAFF. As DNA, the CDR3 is TGTGCCAGCAGTCTAGAATATGGGGGCACTGAAGCTTTCTTT.